The 19 T cell receptor beta chains in this list originate from one sample, sequenced in a study of T cells in Graves' hyperthyroidism and ophthalmopathy. RNA transcripts served as the template for amplifying TCR beta CDR3 regions. In the first-round RT-PCR of the TCR CDR3, the HTBI primer set was used. From the multiplex PCR reads, TCRdb called clonotypes with MiXCR, one entry per CDR3 protein. The data hold about 530,000 distinct CDR3 sequences, with roughly 17% observed a single time. Specimen: blood. The source of these receptors is a young woman with Graves' ophthalmopathy.

This clonotype was observed a handful of times. The chain combines TRBV7-3 with TRBJ2-3; 9 nucleotides agree with TRBD2. J lost 0 bases, V lost 0 bases, and 10 bases had no gene match. Germline lookup yields CDR1 SGHTA and CDR2 FQGTGA. The CDR3 has 19 amino acids. CDR3 coding DNA: TGTGCCAGCAGCTTAACGTTAACGCCTGCGGGAGGGAGCACAGATACGCAGTATTTT. It is translated as CASSLTLTPAGGSTDTQYF.

In the case of this clonotype: A clone one base away is much larger, so this may be a read error. The chain combines TRBV27 with TRBJ2-7; TRBD1 might be the D (6 bases). The length of the CDR3 is 18 residues. The V gene's germline CDR1 is MNHEY and CDR2 SMNVEV (reference sequence). The CDR3 DNA follows: TGTGCCAGCACCCCTTCGACAGGTTTTGGTGTTGGCTCCTGCGAGCAGTACTTC. Amino acids: CASTPSTGFGVGSCEQYF.

The sample holds a few counts of this clonotype. The genes are TRBV12-3 or TRBV12-4 and TRBJ2-3; D unclear. This CDR3 spans 13 amino acids. Trimming left V 3 bases short and J 2 bases short, with 6 bases between. This chain's CDR3 is CASSFVTTDTQYF. Here the CDR3 DNA reads TGTGCCAGCAGTTTCGTCACCACAGATACGCAGTATTTT.

This clonotype has a count of ten or more. The gene calls are TRBV4-2 and TRBJ2-2; D unclear. This CDR3 has 14 residues. The germline CDR1 and CDR2 sequences are LGHNA and YNFKEQ. The V gene lost 2 bases and the J gene lost 7 bases, with 11 bases spanning the gap. For the CDR3, the DNA is TGTGCCAGCAGCCAACGGATTCTAGGCGGGGAGCTGTTTTTT. Its protein is CASSQRILGGELFF.

The gene calls are TRBV20-1 and TRBJ2-1, with D possibly TRBD2 on 5 matching bases. V was cut by 0 bases and J by 6 bases, with 15 bases left in between. The CDR3 totals 15 residues. Per the germline V gene, CDR1 is DFQATT and CDR2 is SNEGSKA (reference sequence). In nucleotides, the CDR3 is TGCAGTGCTAGAGATAACCGCCACGGGGTCAATGAGCAGTTCTTC. Translation: CSARDNRHGVNEQFF.

This clonotype has a handful of counts. The chain uses TRBV6-1 and TRBJ2-2, with D perhaps matching TRBD1 or TRBD2 (6 bases each). This CDR3 region has 15 residues. CDR1 is MNHNS, CDR2 SASEGT, per germline. V was trimmed by 7 bases and J by 9 bases, leaving 21 bases between them. This CDR3 reads CASTWGAGARRELFF. The DNA for the CDR3 is TGTGCCAGCACCTGGGGGGCAGGGGCTCGTAGGGAGCTGTTTTTT.

This clonotype was counted a few times. V usage is TRBV28 and J usage is TRBJ1-5; perhaps TRBD1 as D (5 bases). Trimming removed 6 bases at V and 0 bases at J, with 12 bases between. The V gene's germline CDR1 is MDHEN and CDR2 SYDVKM. There are 15 residues in the CDR3. In DNA, the CDR3 is TGTGCCAGCAGGCGACAGAACCTTAGCAATCAGCCCCAGCATTTT. Encoded protein: CASRRQNLSNQPQHF.

V and J are TRBV19 and TRBJ1-1; D gene uncertain. The germline CDR1 and CDR2 sequences are LNHDA and SQIVND (reference sequence). V dropped 6 bases and J dropped 1 base, with 15 bases sitting between them. The CDR3 is made up of 15 amino acids. The CDR3 sequence: CASSLTLWGNTEAFF. DNA of the CDR3: TGTGCCAGTAGCTTGACTCTTTGGGGGAACACTGAAGCTTTCTTT.

This clonotype showed up just a few times. Here the CDR3 reads CASSSDLEQFF. The CDR3 coding sequence is TGTGCCAGCAGTTCGGACCTTGAGCAGTTCTTC. J is TRBJ2-1 and V is TRBV6-2 or TRBV6-3; D uncertain. Germline loops: CDR1 MNHEY, CDR2 SVGEGT. The CDR3 has 11 residues. V dropped 4 bases and J dropped 9 bases, with 7 bases sitting between them.

This clonotype was detected ten times or more. The CDR3 DNA sequence: TGTGCCACCAGCCCACCGCCTAGCGGGAGAGGGGATACGCAGTATTTT. Amino acids: CATSPPPSGRGDTQYF. The chain combines TRBV15 with TRBJ2-3; 10 nucleotides agree with TRBD2. CDR1 LNHNV and CDR2 YYDKDF come from the germline V gene (reference sequence). Losses at the gene ends were 5 bases for V and 6 bases for J; bases not matched to a gene: 11. This CDR3 spans 16 amino acids.

This clonotype was picked up a small number of times. The chain employs TRBV4-1 and TRBJ1-1; 7 bases are a match to TRBD1. The CDR3 is 16 amino acids. Germline V gene sequence: CDR1 MGHRA, CDR2 YSYEKL. V was clipped by 4 bases and J by 1 base; unmatched bases: 9. The CDR3 sequence: CASSRNPTGRNTEAFF. CDR3 nucleotides: TGCGCCAGCAGCCGCAACCCGACAGGGAGGAACACTGAAGCTTTCTTT.

This clonotype showed up just a few times. This chain connects TRBV2 to TRBJ1-1; maybe TRBD1 (5 bases). Between the trimmed V and J ends, which lost 10 bases and 4 bases, there was a span of 22 bases. Germline-derived CDR1 and CDR2 are SNHLY and FYNNEI. The CDR3 is 15 amino acids. In nucleotides, the CDR3 is TGTGCCATCCGAAGGGCGGGGCTGGTTAGCACTGAAGCTTTCTTT. Protein sequence: CAIRRAGLVSTEAFF.

At least ten counts were recorded for this clonotype. The rearrangement uses TRBV11-2 and TRBJ2-3, with 10 bases aligning to TRBD1. V was clipped by 1 base and J by 6 bases; unmatched bases: 4. The CDR3 has 15 residues. Germline loops: CDR1 SGHAT, CDR2 FQNNGV. The CDR3 sequence is CASSLATGGGDTQYF. The CDR3 DNA sequence: TGTGCCAGCAGCTTAGCGACAGGGGGCGGTGATACGCAGTATTTT.

In the case of this clonotype: At one end the junction does not follow the germline gene, possibly because of a read error. The rearrangement links TRBV6-2 or TRBV6-3 to TRBJ2-7; D ambiguous. This CDR3 is built from 14 residues. Germline CDR1 is MNHEY and CDR2 is SVGEGT. Here the CDR3 reads CACSPSRSEHEQYF. The CDR3 DNA follows: TGTGCCTGCAGTCCTTCACGTTCGGAACATGAGCAGTACTTC.

This CDR3 reads CASSPQRDNQPQHF. CDR3 bases: TGTGCCAGCTCACCACAAAGGGACAATCAGCCCCAGCATTTT. The genes are TRBV18 and TRBJ1-5; the D is unclear. V was cut by 1 base and J by 3 bases, with 7 bases left in between. The CDR3 consists of 14 residues. Germline V lookup: CDR1 KGHSH, CDR2 LQKENI.

This sequence joins TRBV28 and TRBJ2-7, with 12 positions matching TRBD2. The CDR3 has 14 amino acids. After removal of 6 bases from V and 6 bases from J, the junction contained 6 bases not matched to a gene. Germline V gives CDR1 MDHEN, CDR2 SYDVKM. Here the CDR3 DNA reads TGTGCCAGCAGAGGTGGGACTAGCGGGCCCGAGCAGTACTTC. Translation: CASRGGTSGPEQYF.

This clonotype was detected ten times or more. The CDR3 spells CASSDSGTGELFF. The CDR3 DNA sequence: TGTGCCAGCAGTGACTCGGGCACCGGGGAGCTGTTTTTT. This rearrangement joins TRBV6-4 to TRBJ2-2; no clear D gene. This CDR3 comprises 13 residues. The V gene's germline CDR1 is MRHNA and CDR2 SNTAGT. Deletions cut 0 bases from V and 4 bases from J, with 3 bases between.

This chain uses TRBV19 with TRBJ2-2, with a tentative D call TRBD2 (7 bases). In germline, CDR1 is LNHDA, CDR2 SQIVND (reference sequence). V was shortened by 11 bases and J by 5 bases, with 21 bases between the two germline ends. The CDR3 runs to 15 residues. In DNA, the CDR3 is TGTGCCCCTACTACGAAAGGGGGGGCAACCGGGGAGCTGTTTTTT. It yields the protein CAPTTKGGATGELFF.

A few counts support this clonotype. This rearrangement joins TRBV6-1 to TRBJ2-3; possibly TRBD1 or TRBD2 for D (5 bases each). V lost 10 bases and J 2 bases, leaving 13 bases between the germline ends. This CDR3 region has 13 residues. Germline V lookup: CDR1 MNHNS, CDR2 SASEGT. Here the CDR3 reads CATKGRNTDTQYF. The CDR3 region has the DNA TGTGCCACTAAGGGACGCAACACAGATACGCAGTATTTT.